The 27 T cell receptor beta chains listed next were all sequenced from one sample in a study of Ad26.COV2.S vaccination and SARS-CoV-2 variants. Some clones are missing from TCRdb's copy, which holds only in-frame ones; the method was immunoSEQ multiplex PCR. The table shows about 680,000 clones, with more than 70% occurring only once. Specified treatment: approximately 18 received Ad26.COV2.S at low or high dose, single or two shots; several received placebo; per-sample allocation not given. On day 63 after the first injection, vaccine and placebo recipients gave samples. This specimen consisted of peripheral blood, obtained in a trial of Ad26.COV2.S vaccine versus placebo. All receptors derive from a person between 18 and 65 years old who received the Ad26.COV2.S COVID-19 vaccine or a placebo.

This clone was found a few times. The gene calls are TRBV30 and TRBJ1-5; no firm D call. This CDR3 region has 13 residues. The germline CDR1 and CDR2 sequences are GTSNPN and SVGIG (reference sequence). V lost 3 bases to trimming and J lost 5 bases, with 11 bases between them. Here the CDR3 reads CAWSHERDQPQHF. The CDR3 DNA reads as TGTGCCTGGAGCCACGAAAGGGATCAGCCCCAGCATTTT. Drawing the rest from reference TRBV30 and TRBJ1-5, the complete variable domain is SQTIHQWPATLVQPVGSPLSLECTVEGTSNPNLYWYRQAAGRGLQLLFYSVGIGQISSEVPQNLSASRPQDRQFILSSKKLLLSDSGFYLCAWSHERDQPQHFGDGTRLSIL.

This chain joins TRBV7-2 and TRBJ1-4, with D maybe TRBD1 (5 bases). The CDR3 totals 13 residues. CDR1 is SGHTA, CDR2 FQGNSA, per germline. V dropped 5 bases and J dropped 8 bases, with 12 bases sitting between them. The CDR3 is CASSPRQQEKLFF. The CDR3, as DNA: TGTGCCAGCAGCCCCAGACAGCAGGAAAAACTGTTTTTT.

The table lists this clone with a count of one. The chain uses TRBV5-6 and TRBJ1-5; maybe TRBD1 (5 bases). The V end lost 4 bases, the J end lost 9 bases, and 20 bases lay between the germline ends. The CDR3 has 15 residues. CDR1 SGHDT and CDR2 YYEEEE come from the germline V gene. CDR3 nucleotide sequence: TGTGCCAGCAGCAGGGCGGGAGGGGCCCAAGGGCCCCAGCATTTT. Translating gives CASSRAGGAQGPQHF.

This clone was seen a single time. This sequence joins TRBV18 and TRBJ2-1; the match to TRBD2 covers 7 bases. The junction had 11 bases not matched to a gene; V was cut back by 3 bases and J by 6 bases. Germline CDR1 KGHSH, CDR2 LQKENI. The CDR3 is made up of 16 amino acids. The CDR3 region has the DNA TGTGCCAGCTCACCCCTGACTCTAGCGGTAGTCAATGAGCAGTTCTTC. It translates to CASSPLTLAVVNEQFF.

The CDR3 DNA sequence: TGTGCCTGGTCTGGGCTAGCGGGAGCGACGGGGTTTGGAGATACGCAGTATTTT. Encoded protein: CAWSGLAGATGFGDTQYF. The rearrangement joins TRBV30 to TRBJ2-3, with 10 positions matching TRBD2. Germline CDR1 reads GTSNPN; CDR2 reads SVGIG (reference sequence). The CDR3 extends over 18 amino acids. J gave up 5 bases and V 5 bases, and 19 bases lay outside the gene matches.

The rearrangement uses TRBV6-6 and TRBJ2-3; D unclear. There are 15 residues in the CDR3. Germline loops: CDR1 MNHNY, CDR2 SVGAGI (reference sequence). Trimming cost V 0 bases and J 0 bases, with 7 bases left between them. The CDR3 loop reads CASSYSSTSTDTQYF. The CDR3 DNA reads TGTGCCAGCAGTTACTCGTCCACTAGCACAGATACGCAGTATTTT.

The rearrangement joins TRBV6-6 to TRBJ2-1; unclear D gene. The V and J ends lost 0 bases and 6 bases respectively, with 0 bases between them. The CDR3 totals 11 residues. Germline values: CDR1 MNHNY, CDR2 SVGAGI (reference sequence). Here the CDR3 reads CASSYSNEQFF. CDR3 sequence (DNA): TGTGCCAGCAGTTACTCCAATGAGCAGTTCTTC.

The V call is TRBV15, the J call TRBJ1-4; D is unclear. This CDR3 contains 13 residues. With 5 bases removed from V and 4 bases from J, the gap between germline ends came to 8 bases. The germline V gene has CDR1 LNHNV and CDR2 YYDKDF (reference sequence). CDR3 in amino acids: CATSREINEKLFF. The CDR3 DNA is TGTGCCACCAGCCGGGAGATTAATGAAAAACTGTTTTTT.

Turning to this clone: The identical CDR3 is also encoded by other nucleotide sequences in the sample. The chain employs TRBV2 and TRBJ2-7; 8 positions agree with TRBD1. This CDR3 region has 14 residues. In germline, CDR1 is SNHLY, CDR2 FYNNEI. The V gene end was trimmed by 3 bases and the J gene end by 2 bases; junction bases not matched to a gene: 3. CDR3 bases: TGTGCCAGCAGTGACCGGACAGGGCCCTACGAGCAGTACTTC. Translating it yields CASSDRTGPYEQYF.

The V call is TRBV5-5, the J call TRBJ2-5; D remains unclear. Germline assignment: CDR1 SGHKS and CDR2 YYEKEE (reference sequence). V dropped 1 base and J dropped 1 base, with 2 bases sitting between them. The CDR3 contains 12 residues. The CDR3 sequence: CASSLSQETQYF. CDR3 DNA: TGTGCCAGCAGCTTGTCCCAAGAGACCCAGTACTTC.

This chain joins TRBV10-3 and TRBJ1-2; TRBD1 is a possible D gene (5 bases). Germline CDR1 ENHRY, CDR2 SYGVKD. Trimming shortened V by 7 bases and J by 8 bases, and 17 bases separated the two germline ends. The CDR3 covers 13 residues. The CDR3 here is CAINQQEGWGYTF. CDR3 nucleotide sequence: TGTGCCATCAATCAACAGGAGGGCTGGGGCTACACCTTC.

CDR3 sequence (DNA): TGCAGCGTACCCGGACAGGGAGAGGACCAAGAGACCCAGTACTTC. Its protein is CSVPGQGEDQETQYF. The V gene is TRBV29-1, the J gene TRBJ2-5; 8 positions agree with TRBD1. V lost 6 bases, J lost 0 bases, and 9 bases stayed unmatched. The CDR3 has 15 residues. Germline CDR1 is SQVTM and CDR2 is ANQGSEA.

The chain uses TRBV7-2 and TRBJ2-7; D remains unclear. Trimming removed 1 base from V and 1 base from J, with 11 bases in between. This CDR3 is 15 amino acids long. Germline-derived CDR1 and CDR2 are SGHTA and FQGNSA. CDR3 DNA: TGTGCCAGCAGCTTAGTAGAAAGCCTATCCTACGAGCAGTACTTC. It encodes CASSLVESLSYEQYF. The full variable domain, completed using reference TRBV7-2 and TRBJ2-7, is GAGVSQSPSNKVTEKGKDVELRCDPISGHTALYWYRQSLGQGLEFLIYFQGNSAPDKSGLPSDRFSAERTGGSVSTLTIQRTQQEDSAVYLCASSLVESLSYEQYFGPGTRLTVT.

The J gene is TRBJ2-5, the V gene TRBV6-5; 7 nucleotides match TRBD2. The CDR3 sequence is 15 residues long. The V gene's germline CDR1 is MNHEY and CDR2 SVGAGI. V lost 4 bases, J lost 1 base, and 6 bases stayed unmatched. The CDR3 loop is CASSSAASGQETQYF. The CDR3 nucleotides are TGTGCCAGCAGTTCTGCGGCTAGCGGCCAAGAGACCCAGTACTTC.

The count of this clone is one. This chain links TRBV4-2 with TRBJ2-6; 8 positions match TRBD1. The V gene end was trimmed by 6 bases and the J gene end by 2 bases; junction bases not matched to a gene: 12. This CDR3 is 18 amino acids long. CDR1 and CDR2 (germline): LGHNA, YNFKEQ. The CDR3 nucleotides read TGTGCCAGCAGTCGGCTGACAGGGGATTTAGCTGGGGCCAACGTCCTGACTTTC. Encoded protein: CASSRLTGDLAGANVLTF.

Note on this clone: Likely a read error: the CDR3 ends without its conserved phenylalanine or tryptophan. The DNA is omitted, as the CDR3 cannot be located on it reliably, and the CDR3 follows TCRdb's listing. The gene calls are TRBV5-6 and TRBJ2-7; no check of the table's D call, TRBD1, against the DNA was made. Germline loops: CDR1 SGHDT, CDR2 YYEEEE. With termini counted, the CDR3 has 15 amino acids. The CDR3 sequence is CASSLGMGAAGRDGI.

This clone has just one count. The chain couples TRBV10-2 to TRBJ1-5, with D perhaps TRBD1 (5 bases). Germline CDR1 is WSHSY and CDR2 is SAAADI. This CDR3 has 16 amino acids. V was shortened by 3 bases and J by 1 base, with 13 bases between the two germline ends. The CDR3 sequence: CASSDKGKGSNQPQHF. The CDR3 DNA reads TGCGCCAGCAGTGATAAAGGGAAGGGGAGCAATCAGCCCCAGCATTTT.

The rearrangement links TRBV9 to TRBJ2-7; 9 bases are shared with TRBD2. J gave up 9 bases and V 3 bases, and 10 bases lay outside the gene matches. From germline, CDR1 is SGDLS and CDR2 YYNGEE. The CDR3 is 14 residues long. CDR3 sequence: CASSADSGSRAQYF. The DNA for the CDR3 is TGTGCCAGCAGCGCCGATAGCGGGAGTAGGGCGCAGTACTTC.

This chain uses TRBV6-5 with TRBJ2-2, with D unclear. CDR1 and CDR2 (germline): MNHEY, SVGAGI. Trimming removed 8 bases from V and 8 bases from J, with 18 bases in between. This CDR3 comprises 14 residues. The CDR3: CASSPIAARGELFF. As DNA, the CDR3 is TGTGCCAGCTCCCCCATAGCAGCGCGAGGGGAGCTGTTTTTT.

The gene calls are TRBV12-3 or TRBV12-4 and TRBJ2-5, with D unresolved. Trimming removed 5 bases from V and 5 bases from J, with 6 bases in between. This CDR3 comprises 11 residues. The CDR3 nucleotides read TGTGCCAGCAGTACCCGGGAGACCCAGTACTTC. Amino acids: CASSTRETQYF.

The genes are TRBV7-9 and TRBJ1-2; D gene ambiguous. Deletions cut 3 bases from V and 9 bases from J, with 8 bases between. CDR1 and CDR2 (germline): SEHNR, FQNEAQ (reference sequence). CDR3 length equals 11 residues. CDR3 sequence reads: CASSFINRYTF. CDR3 sequence (DNA): TGTGCCAGCAGCTTTATTAACCGCTACACCTTC. Full variable domain (rest looked up from reference TRBV7-9 and TRBJ1-2): DTGVSQNPRHKITKRGQNVTFRCDPISEHNRLYWYRQTLGQGPEFLTYFQNEAQLEKSRLLSDRFSAERPKGSFSTLEIQRTEQGDSAMYLCASSFINRYTFGSGTRLTVV.

The rearrangement uses TRBV2 and TRBJ2-5; TRBD2 is a possible D gene (6 bases). V was pared by 6 bases and J by 5 bases, with 16 bases between. CDR3 size: 14 residues. Per the germline V gene, CDR1 is SNHLY and CDR2 is FYNNEI. The CDR3 nucleotides are TGTGCCAGCAGCTATAGACGGGGGACGGAGACCCAGTACTTC. It encodes CASSYRRGTETQYF.

The chain has TRBV5-6 and TRBJ2-7; no firm D call. Trimming removed 0 bases at V and 2 bases at J, with 15 bases between. Germline CDR1 reads SGHDT; CDR2 reads YYEEEE. The CDR3 runs to 16 residues. CDR3: CASSLEGSPRPYEQYF. The CDR3 DNA is TGTGCCAGCAGCTTGGAGGGCAGTCCTCGGCCCTACGAGCAGTACTTC.

The V gene is TRBV7-2, the J gene TRBJ2-7, with unresolved D. Germline CDR1 and CDR2: SGHTA and FQGNSA. The CDR3 is 14 amino acids. V lost 1 base, J lost 10 bases, and 17 bases lay in between. The CDR3 is CASSLGWPDLGQYF. CDR3 bases: TGTGCCAGCAGCTTAGGTTGGCCAGACTTGGGCCAGTACTTC.

The chain joins TRBV4-3 to TRBJ1-1, with a possible D match to TRBD1 (6 bases). Between the trimmed V and J ends, which lost 3 bases and 1 base, there was a span of 6 bases. Germline V CDR1 and CDR2: LGHNA, YSLEER. The CDR3 has 13 residues. The CDR3 loop is CASSQTGNTEAFF. In DNA form, the CDR3 reads TGCGCCAGCAGCCAGACAGGGAACACTGAAGCTTTCTTT.

This chain links TRBV11-2 with TRBJ2-3; D uncertain. The germline V gene has CDR1 SGHAT and CDR2 FQNNGV. With 5 bases removed from V and 2 bases from J, the gap between germline ends came to 11 bases. CDR3 length: 14 residues. Written as DNA, the CDR3 is TGTGCCAGCAGCCTAAGGACCCACACAGATACGCAGTATTTT. Its translation is CASSLRTHTDTQYF.

V and J are TRBV15 and TRBJ2-5; 7 nucleotides agree with TRBD2. The CDR3 is 15 residues long. V shed 3 bases and J 2 bases; nucleotides not matched to a gene: 6. The germline CDR1 and CDR2 sequences are LNHNV and YYDKDF (reference sequence). The CDR3 coding sequence is TGTGCCACCAGCAGGGGAGGGTTAGGGCAAGAGACCCAGTACTTC. Its protein product is CATSRGGLGQETQYF.